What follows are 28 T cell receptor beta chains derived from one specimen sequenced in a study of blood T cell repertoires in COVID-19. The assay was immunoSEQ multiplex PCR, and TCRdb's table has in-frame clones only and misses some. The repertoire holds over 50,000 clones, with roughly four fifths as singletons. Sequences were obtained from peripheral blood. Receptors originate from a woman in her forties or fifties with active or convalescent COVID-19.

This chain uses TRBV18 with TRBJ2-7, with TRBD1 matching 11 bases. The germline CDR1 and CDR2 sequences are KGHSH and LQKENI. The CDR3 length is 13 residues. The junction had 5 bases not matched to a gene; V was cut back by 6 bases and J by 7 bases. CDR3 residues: CASSLGQGGEQYF. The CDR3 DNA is TGTGCCAGCTCCCTGGGACAGGGGGGAGAGCAGTACTTC.

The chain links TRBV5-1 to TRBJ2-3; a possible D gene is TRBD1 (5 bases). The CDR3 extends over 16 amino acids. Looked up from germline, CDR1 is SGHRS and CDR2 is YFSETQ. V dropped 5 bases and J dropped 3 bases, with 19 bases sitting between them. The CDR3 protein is CASSPTGPQLTDTQYF. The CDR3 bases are TGCGCCAGCAGTCCAACAGGCCCTCAACTTACAGATACGCAGTATTTT.

The CDR3 sequence: CASRRGQGSYGYTF. The CDR3 nucleotides are TGTGCCAGCAGGCGGGGACAGGGAAGCTATGGCTACACCTTC. This chain joins TRBV7-2 and TRBJ1-2; the match to TRBD1 covers 9 bases. The CDR3 has 14 residues. The germline V gene has CDR1 SGHTA and CDR2 FQGNSA. V shed 6 bases, J shed 4 bases, and the junction held 6 bases outside the gene matches.

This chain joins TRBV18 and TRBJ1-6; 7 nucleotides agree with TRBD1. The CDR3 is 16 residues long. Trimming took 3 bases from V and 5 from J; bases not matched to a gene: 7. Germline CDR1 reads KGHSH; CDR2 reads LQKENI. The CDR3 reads CASSPDRTTNNSPLHF. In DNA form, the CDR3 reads TGTGCCAGCTCACCGGACAGGACGACGAATAATTCACCCCTCCACTTT. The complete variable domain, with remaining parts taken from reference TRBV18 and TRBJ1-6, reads NAGVMQNPRHLVRRRGQEARLRCSPMKGHSHVYWYRQLPEEGLKFMVYLQKENIIDESGMPKERFSAEFPKEGPSILRIQQVVRGDSAAYFCASSPDRTTNNSPLHFGNGTRLTVT.

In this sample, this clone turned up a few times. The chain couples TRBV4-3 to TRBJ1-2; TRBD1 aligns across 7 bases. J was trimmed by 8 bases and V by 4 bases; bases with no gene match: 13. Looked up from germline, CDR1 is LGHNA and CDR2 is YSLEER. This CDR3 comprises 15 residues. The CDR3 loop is CASSLFSDRVGGYTF. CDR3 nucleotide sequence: TGCGCCAGCAGCCTTTTTTCCGACAGGGTCGGGGGCTACACCTTC.

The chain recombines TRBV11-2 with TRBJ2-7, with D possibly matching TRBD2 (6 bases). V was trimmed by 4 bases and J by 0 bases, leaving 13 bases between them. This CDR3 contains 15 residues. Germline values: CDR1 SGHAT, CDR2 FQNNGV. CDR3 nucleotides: TGTGCCAGCAGCTGGTCTAGCGCCGTCTCCTACGAGCAGTACTTC. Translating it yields CASSWSSAVSYEQYF.

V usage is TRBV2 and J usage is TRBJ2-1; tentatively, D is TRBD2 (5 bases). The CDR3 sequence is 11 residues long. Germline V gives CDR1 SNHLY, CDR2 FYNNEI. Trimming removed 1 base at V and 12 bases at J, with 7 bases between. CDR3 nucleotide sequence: TGTGCCAGCAGTGAAGAAGAGGGGCAGTTCTTC. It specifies CASSEEEGQFF.

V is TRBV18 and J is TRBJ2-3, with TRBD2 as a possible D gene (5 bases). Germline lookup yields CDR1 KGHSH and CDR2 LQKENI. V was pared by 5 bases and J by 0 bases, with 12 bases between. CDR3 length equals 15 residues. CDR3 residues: CASSFPRASTDTQYF. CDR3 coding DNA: TGTGCCAGCTCATTTCCGAGGGCTAGCACAGATACGCAGTATTTT.

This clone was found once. The CDR3 DNA follows: TGTGCCACCTCGGACAGAACTAATGAAAAACTGTTTTTT. Protein: CATSDRTNEKLFF. This sequence joins TRBV2 and TRBJ1-4, with D perhaps TRBD1 (6 bases). Germline lookup yields CDR1 SNHLY and CDR2 FYNNEI. The CDR3 is 13 residues long. The V and J ends lost 10 bases and 1 base respectively, with 10 bases between them. The full variable domain, with the rest looked up from reference TRBV2 and TRBJ1-4, is EPEVTQTPSHQVTQMGQEVILRCVPISNHLYFYWYRQILGQKVEFLVSFYNNEISEKSEIFDDQFSVERPDGSNFTLKIRSTKLEDSAMYFCATSDRTNEKLFFGSGTQLSVL.

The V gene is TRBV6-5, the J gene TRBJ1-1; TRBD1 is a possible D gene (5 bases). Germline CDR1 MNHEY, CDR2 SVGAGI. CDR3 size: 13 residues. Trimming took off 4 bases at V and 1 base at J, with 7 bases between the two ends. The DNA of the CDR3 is TGTGCCAGCAGTTGGGGCCAGAACACTGAAGCTTTCTTT. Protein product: CASSWGQNTEAFF.

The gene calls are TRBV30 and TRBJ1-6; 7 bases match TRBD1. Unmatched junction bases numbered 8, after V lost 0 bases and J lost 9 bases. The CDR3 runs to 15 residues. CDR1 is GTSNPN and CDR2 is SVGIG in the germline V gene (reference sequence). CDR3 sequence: CAWSVAHRGSSPLHF. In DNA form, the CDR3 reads TGTGCCTGGAGTGTAGCTCACAGGGGAAGTTCACCCCTCCACTTT.

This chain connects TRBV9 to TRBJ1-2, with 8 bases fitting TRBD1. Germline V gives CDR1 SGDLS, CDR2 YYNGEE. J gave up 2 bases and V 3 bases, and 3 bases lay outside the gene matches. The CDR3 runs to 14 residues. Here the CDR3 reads CASSARDRNYGYTF. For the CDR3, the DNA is TGTGCCAGCAGCGCCCGGGACAGGAACTATGGCTACACCTTC.

In DNA form, the CDR3 reads TGTGCCAGTACCGACCCCGGGCTAGCGGGGTACAATGAGCAGTTCTTC. Protein sequence: CASTDPGLAGYNEQFF. The chain couples TRBV19 to TRBJ2-1; 9 bases align to TRBD2. From germline, CDR1 is LNHDA and CDR2 SQIVND (reference sequence). The CDR3 consists of 16 residues. The V gene end was trimmed by 7 bases and the J gene end by 4 bases; junction bases not matched to a gene: 11.

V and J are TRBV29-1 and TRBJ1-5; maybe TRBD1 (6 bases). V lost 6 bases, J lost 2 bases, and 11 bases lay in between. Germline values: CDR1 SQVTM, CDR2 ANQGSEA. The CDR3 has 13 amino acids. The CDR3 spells CSVAAGGNQPQHF. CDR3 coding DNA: TGCAGCGTAGCGGCAGGGGGCAATCAGCCCCAGCATTTT. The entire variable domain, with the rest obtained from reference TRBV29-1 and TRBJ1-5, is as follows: SAVISQKPSRDICQRGTSLTIQCQVDSQVTMMFWYRQQPGQSLTLIATANQGSEATYESGFVIDKFPISRPNLTFSTLTVSNMSPEDSSIYLCSVAAGGNQPQHFGDGTRLSIL.

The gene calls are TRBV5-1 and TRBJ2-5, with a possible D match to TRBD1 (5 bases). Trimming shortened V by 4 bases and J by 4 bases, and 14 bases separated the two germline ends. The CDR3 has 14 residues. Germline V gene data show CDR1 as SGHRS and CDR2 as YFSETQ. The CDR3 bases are TGCGCCAGCAGCATACAGGCTCCCCGAGAGACCCAGTACTTC. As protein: CASSIQAPRETQYF.

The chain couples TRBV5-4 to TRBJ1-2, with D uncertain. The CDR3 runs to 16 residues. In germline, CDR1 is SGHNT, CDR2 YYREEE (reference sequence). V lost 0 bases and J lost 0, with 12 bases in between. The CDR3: CASSLGPEVTNYGYTF. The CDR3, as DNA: TGTGCCAGCAGCTTGGGGCCAGAAGTTACTAACTATGGCTACACCTTC.

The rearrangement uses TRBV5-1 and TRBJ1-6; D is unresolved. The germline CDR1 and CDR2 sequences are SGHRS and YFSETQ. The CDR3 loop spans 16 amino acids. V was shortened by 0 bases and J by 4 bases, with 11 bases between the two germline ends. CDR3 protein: CASSLARGAYNSPLHF. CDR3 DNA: TGCGCCAGCAGCTTGGCCCGGGGAGCTTATAATTCACCCCTCCACTTT.

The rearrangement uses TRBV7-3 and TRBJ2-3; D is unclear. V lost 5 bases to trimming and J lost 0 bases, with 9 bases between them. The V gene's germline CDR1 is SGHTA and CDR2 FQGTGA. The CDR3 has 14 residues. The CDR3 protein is CASSPLESTDTQYF. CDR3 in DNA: TGTGCCAGCAGCCCATTGGAGAGCACAGATACGCAGTATTTT.

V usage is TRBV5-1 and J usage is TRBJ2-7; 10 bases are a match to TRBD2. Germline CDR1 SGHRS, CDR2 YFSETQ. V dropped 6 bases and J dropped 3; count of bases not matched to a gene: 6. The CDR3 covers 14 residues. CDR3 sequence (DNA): TGCGCCAGCAAGCGGGAGGGCTCCCGCTACGAGCAGTACTTC. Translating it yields CASKREGSRYEQYF.

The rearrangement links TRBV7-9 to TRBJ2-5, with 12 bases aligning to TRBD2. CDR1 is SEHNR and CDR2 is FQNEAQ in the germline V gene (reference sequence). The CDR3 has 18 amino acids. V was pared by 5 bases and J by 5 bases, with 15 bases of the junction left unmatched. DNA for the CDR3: TGTGCCAGCAGCATTCGCGGACTAGCGGGACCCTCCTGGGAGACCCAGTACTTC. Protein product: CASSIRGLAGPSWETQYF.

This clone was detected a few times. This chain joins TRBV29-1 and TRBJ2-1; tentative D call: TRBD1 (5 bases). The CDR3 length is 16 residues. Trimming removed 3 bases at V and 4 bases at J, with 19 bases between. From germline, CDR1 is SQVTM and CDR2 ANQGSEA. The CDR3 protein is CSVDRVMAGNYNEQFF. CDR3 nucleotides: TGCAGCGTTGATCGTGTCATGGCAGGGAATTACAATGAGCAGTTCTTC.

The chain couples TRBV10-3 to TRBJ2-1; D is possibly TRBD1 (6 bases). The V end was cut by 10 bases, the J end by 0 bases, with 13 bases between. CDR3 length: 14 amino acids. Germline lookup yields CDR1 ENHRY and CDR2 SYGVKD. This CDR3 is CATRGGHSYNEQFF. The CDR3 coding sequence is TGTGCCACCCGTGGGGGACACTCCTACAATGAGCAGTTCTTC.

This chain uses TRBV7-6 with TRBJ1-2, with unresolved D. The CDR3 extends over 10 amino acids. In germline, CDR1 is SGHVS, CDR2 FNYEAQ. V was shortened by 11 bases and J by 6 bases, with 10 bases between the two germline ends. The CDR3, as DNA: TGTGCCCTCGGGTCAAATGGCTACACCTTC. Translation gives CALGSNGYTF.

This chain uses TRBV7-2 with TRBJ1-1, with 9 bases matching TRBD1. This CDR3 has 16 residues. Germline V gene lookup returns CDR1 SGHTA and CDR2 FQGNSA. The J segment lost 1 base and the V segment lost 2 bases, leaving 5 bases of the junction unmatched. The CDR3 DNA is TGTGCCAGCAGCTTAAACAGGGGGCCTGGGAACACTGAAGCTTTCTTT. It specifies CASSLNRGPGNTEAFF.

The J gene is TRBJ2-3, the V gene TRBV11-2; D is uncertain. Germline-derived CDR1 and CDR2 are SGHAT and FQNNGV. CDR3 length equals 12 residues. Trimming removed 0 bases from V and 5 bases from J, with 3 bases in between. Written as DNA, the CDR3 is TGTGCCAGCAGCTTAGATCGAGATACGCAGTATTTT. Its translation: CASSLDRDTQYF.

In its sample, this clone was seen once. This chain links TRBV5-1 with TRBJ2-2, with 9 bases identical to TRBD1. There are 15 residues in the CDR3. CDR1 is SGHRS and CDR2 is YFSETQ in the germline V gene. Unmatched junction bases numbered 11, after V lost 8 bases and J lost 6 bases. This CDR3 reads CASRPWTGAAGELFF. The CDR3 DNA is TGCGCCAGTCGGCCCTGGACAGGGGCGGCCGGGGAGCTGTTTTTT.

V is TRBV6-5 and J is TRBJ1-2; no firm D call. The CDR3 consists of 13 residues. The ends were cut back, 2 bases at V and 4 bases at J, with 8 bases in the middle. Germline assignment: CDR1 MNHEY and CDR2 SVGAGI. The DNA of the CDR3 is TGTGCCAGCAGTTACCGGGTTGGCTATGGCTACACCTTC. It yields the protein CASSYRVGYGYTF.

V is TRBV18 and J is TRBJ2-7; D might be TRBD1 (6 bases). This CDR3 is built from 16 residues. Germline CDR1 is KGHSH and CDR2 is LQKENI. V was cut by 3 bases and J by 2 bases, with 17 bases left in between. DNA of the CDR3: TGTGCCAGCTCACCTGGGGGCCAGGGTGGAACCTACGAGCAGTACTTC. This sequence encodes CASSPGGQGGTYEQYF.